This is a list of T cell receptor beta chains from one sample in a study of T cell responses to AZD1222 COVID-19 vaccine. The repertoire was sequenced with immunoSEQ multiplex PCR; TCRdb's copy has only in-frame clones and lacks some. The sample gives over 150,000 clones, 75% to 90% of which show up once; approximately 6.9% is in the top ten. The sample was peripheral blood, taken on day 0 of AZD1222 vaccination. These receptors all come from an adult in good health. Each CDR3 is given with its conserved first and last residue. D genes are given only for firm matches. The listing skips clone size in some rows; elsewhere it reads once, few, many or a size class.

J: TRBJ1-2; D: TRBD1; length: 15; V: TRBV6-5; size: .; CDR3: CASSSYQGVVEGYTF; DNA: TGTGCCAGCAGTTCCTATCAGGGGGTAGTGGAAGGCTACACCTTC
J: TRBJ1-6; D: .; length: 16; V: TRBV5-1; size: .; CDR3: CASSLVVGSDNSPLHF; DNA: TGCGCCAGCAGCTTGGTAGTGGGGTCTGATAATTCACCCCTCCACTTT
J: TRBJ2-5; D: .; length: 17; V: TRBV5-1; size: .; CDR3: CASSLGTDNTYQETQYF; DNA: TGCGCCAGCAGCTTGGGGACAGACAATACGTACCAAGAGACCCAGTACTTC
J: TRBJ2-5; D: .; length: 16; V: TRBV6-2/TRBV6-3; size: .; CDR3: CASSYGWGPNQETQYF; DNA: TGTGCCAGCAGTTACGGTTGGGGGCCTAACCAAGAGACCCAGTACTTC
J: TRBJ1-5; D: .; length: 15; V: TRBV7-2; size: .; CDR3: CASSLATYSNQPQHF; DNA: TGTGCCAGCAGCTTAGCCACCTATAGCAATCAGCCCCAGCATTTT
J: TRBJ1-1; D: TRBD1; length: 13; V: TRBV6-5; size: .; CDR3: CASSYPDRTEAFF; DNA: TGTGCCAGCAGTTACCCGGACAGGACAGAAGCTTTCTTT
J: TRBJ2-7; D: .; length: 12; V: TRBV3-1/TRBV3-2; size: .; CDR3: CASSQTDYEQYF; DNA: TGTGCCAGCAGCCAGACGGACTACGAGCAGTACTTC
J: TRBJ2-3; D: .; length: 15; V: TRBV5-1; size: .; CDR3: CASSSAPGYQDTQYF; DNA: TGCGCCAGCAGCTCAGCACCGGGGTACCAAGATACGCAGTATTTT
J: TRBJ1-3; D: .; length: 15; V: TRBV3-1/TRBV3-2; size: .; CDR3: CASSPGGLPGNTIYF; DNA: TGTGCCAGCAGCCCCGGAGGGCTCCCTGGAAACACCATATATTTT
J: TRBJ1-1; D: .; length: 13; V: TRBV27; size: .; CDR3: CASSFLLGSEAFF; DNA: TGTGCCAGCAGTTTTTTACTAGGCTCTGAAGCTTTCTTT
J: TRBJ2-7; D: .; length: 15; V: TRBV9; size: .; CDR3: CASSVVPEGSYEQYF; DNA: TGTGCCAGCAGCGTAGTGCCAGAAGGCTCCTACGAGCAGTACTTC
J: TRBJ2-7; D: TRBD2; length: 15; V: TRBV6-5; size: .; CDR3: CASSPTSGGAAEQYF; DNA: TGTGCCAGCAGCCCAACTAGCGGGGGGGCTGCCGAGCAGTACTTC
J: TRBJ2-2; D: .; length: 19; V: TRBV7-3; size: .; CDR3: CASTPHRGSVVVNTGELFF; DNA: TGTGCCAGCACACCTCACCGAGGGAGCGTCGTTGTCAACACCGGGGAGCTGTTTTTT
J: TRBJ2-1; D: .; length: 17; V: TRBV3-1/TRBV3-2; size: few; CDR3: CASSQDLAESLYNEQFF; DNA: TGTGCCAGCAGCCAAGATTTAGCCGAGAGTCTCTACAATGAGCAGTTCTTC
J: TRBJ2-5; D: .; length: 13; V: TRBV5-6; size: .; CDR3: CASSFSGGETQYF; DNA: TGTGCCAGCAGCTTCTCAGGTGGCGAGACCCAGTACTTC
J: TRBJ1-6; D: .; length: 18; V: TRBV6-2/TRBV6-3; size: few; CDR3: CASSYETAYGQHNSPLHF; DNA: TGTGCCAGCAGTTACGAAACCGCCTATGGACAGCATAATTCACCCCTCCACTTT
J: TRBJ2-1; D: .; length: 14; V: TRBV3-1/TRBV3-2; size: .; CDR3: CASSQVAGYNEQFF; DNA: TGTGCCAGCAGCCAAGTCGCCGGTTACAATGAGCAGTTCTTC
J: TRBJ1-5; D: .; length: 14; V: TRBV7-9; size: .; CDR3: CASSSGQINQPQHF; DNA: TGTGCCAGCAGCTCGGGACAAATCAATCAGCCCCAGCATTTT
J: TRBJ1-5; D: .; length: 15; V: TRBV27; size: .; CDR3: CASSTVDSAAGPQHF; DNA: TGTGCCAGCAGCACCGTGGACAGTGCCGCGGGGCCCCAGCATTTT
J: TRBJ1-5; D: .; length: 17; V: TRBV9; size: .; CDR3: CASSSTSEALGNQPQHF; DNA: TGTGCCAGCAGCAGTACCTCGGAGGCCTTAGGCAATCAGCCCCAGCATTTT
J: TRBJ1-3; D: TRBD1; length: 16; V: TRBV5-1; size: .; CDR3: CASSLGGQASGNTIYF; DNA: TGCGCCAGCAGCTTGGGTGGACAGGCCTCTGGAAACACCATATATTTT
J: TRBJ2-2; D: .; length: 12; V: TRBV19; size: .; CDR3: CASSVGVGELFF; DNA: TGTGCCAGTAGTGTAGGGGTTGGGGAGCTGTTTTTT
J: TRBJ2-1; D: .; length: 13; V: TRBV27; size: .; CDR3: CASGIGGYNEQFF; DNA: TGTGCCAGCGGGATAGGGGGCTACAATGAGCAGTTCTTC
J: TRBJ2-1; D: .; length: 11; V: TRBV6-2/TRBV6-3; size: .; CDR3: CASSYSYEQFF; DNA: TGTGCCAGCAGTTACAGCTATGAGCAGTTCTTC
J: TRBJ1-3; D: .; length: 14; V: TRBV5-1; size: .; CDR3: CASSLAGLGNTIYF; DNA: TGCGCCAGCAGCTTGGCAGGGTTAGGAAACACCATATATTTT
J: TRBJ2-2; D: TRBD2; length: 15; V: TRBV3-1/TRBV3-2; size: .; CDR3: CASSPRTSVSGELFF; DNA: TGTGCCAGCAGCCCCCGGACTAGCGTGAGCGGGGAGCTGTTTTTT
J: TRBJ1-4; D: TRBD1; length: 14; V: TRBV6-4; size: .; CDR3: CASSLQGESEKLFF; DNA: TGTGCCAGCAGTCTACAGGGGGAGAGTGAAAAACTGTTTTTT
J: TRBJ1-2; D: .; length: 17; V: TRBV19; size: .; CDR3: CASSRERNAGGFYGYTF; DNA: TGTGCCAGTAGTAGGGAGAGGAACGCCGGGGGCTTCTATGGCTACACCTTC
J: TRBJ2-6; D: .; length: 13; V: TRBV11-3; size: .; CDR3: CASSTSGANVLTF; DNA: TGTGCCAGCAGTACCTCTGGGGCCAACGTCCTGACTTTC
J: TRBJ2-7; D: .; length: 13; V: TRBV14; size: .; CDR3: CASSHYRFGEQYF; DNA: TGTGCCAGCAGCCATTACAGGTTCGGCGAGCAGTACTTC
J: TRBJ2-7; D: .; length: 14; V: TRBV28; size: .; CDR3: CASSFLGTSYEQYF; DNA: TGTGCCAGCAGTTTTCTCGGGACCTCCTACGAGCAGTACTTC
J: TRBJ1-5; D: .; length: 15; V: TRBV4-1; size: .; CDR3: CASSQEQADNQPQHF; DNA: TGCGCCAGCAGCCAAGAACAGGCAGATAATCAGCCCCAGCATTTT
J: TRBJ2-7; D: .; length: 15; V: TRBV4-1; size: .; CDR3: CASSQEGVLVGEQYF; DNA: TGCGCCAGCAGCCAAGAAGGGGTCTTAGTGGGCGAGCAGTACTTC
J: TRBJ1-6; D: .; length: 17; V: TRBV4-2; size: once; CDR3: CASSQGERSSYNSPLHF; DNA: TGTGCCAGCAGCCAAGGGGAGCGGAGCTCCTATAATTCACCCCTCCACTTT
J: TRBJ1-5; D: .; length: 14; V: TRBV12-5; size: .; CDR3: CASVLDGDNQPQHF; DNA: TGTGCTAGTGTTTTGGACGGAGACAATCAGCCCCAGCATTTT
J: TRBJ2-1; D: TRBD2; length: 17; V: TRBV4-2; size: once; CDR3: CASSRRAAGEGINEQFF; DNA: TGTGCCAGCAGCCGAAGGGCGGCGGGGGAAGGAATCAATGAGCAGTTCTTC
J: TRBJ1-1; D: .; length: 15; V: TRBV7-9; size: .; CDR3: CASSPRYSMGTEAFF; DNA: TGTGCCAGCAGCCCAAGGTACTCCATGGGGACTGAAGCTTTCTTT
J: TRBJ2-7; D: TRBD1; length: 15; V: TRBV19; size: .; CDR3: CASSMIRDRSYEQYF; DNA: TGTGCCAGTAGTATGATCCGGGACAGGTCTTACGAGCAGTACTTC
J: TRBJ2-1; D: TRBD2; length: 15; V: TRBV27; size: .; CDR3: CASRRSGGAGNEQFF; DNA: TGTGCCAGCAGAAGGAGCGGGGGGGCGGGGAATGAGCAGTTCTTC
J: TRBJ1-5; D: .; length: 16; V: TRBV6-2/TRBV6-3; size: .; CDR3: CASSYSNSARNQPQHF; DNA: TGTGCCAGCAGTTACTCGAATTCTGCTCGAAATCAGCCCCAGCATTTT
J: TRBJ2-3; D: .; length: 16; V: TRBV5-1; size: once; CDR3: CASSLALSSGTDTQYF; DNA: TGCGCCAGCAGCTTGGCTCTGTCTAGCGGCACAGATACGCAGTATTTT
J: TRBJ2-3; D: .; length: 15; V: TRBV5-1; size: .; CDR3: CASRRGLTGTDTQYF; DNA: TGCGCCAGCAGACGGGGGCTAACGGGCACAGATACGCAGTATTTT
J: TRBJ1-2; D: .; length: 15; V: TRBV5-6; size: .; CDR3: CASSLRTALVYGYTF; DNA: TGTGCCAGCAGCCTAAGGACAGCCTTGGTCTATGGCTACACCTTC
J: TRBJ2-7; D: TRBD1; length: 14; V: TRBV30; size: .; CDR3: CAWRGQSLKYEQYF; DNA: TGTGCCTGGAGGGGACAGAGTCTCAAGTACGAGCAGTACTTC
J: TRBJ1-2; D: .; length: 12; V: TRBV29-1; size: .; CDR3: CSVFVQSYGYTF; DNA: TGCAGCGTTTTTGTACAGAGCTATGGCTACACCTTC
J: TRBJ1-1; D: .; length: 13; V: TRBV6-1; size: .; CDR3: CASSEPGRRVAFF; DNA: TGTGCCAGCAGTGAACCAGGCCGTCGTGTAGCTTTCTTT
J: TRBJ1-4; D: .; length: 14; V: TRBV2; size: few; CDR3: CASREQEAGEKLFF; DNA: TGTGCCAGCAGAGAACAGGAGGCCGGTGAAAAACTGTTTTTT
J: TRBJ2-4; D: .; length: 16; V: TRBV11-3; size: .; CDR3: CASSLVSILAKNIQYF; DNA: TGTGCCAGCAGCTTAGTGTCCATTCTCGCCAAAAACATTCAGTACTTC